These T cell receptor beta chains were read from a single sample in a study of beta chain features in type 1 diabetes. Assay: immunoSEQ multiplex PCR; the TCRdb copy retains only in-frame clones and omits some. The table lists some 60,000 clones, roughly three fifths of them singletons, with 2% to 2.5% in the top ten. What was sequenced was Tregs from blood. The receptors stem from a woman aged 18-35 years in good health. Both conserved end residues are part of each CDR3. A row's size may be missing; if present it is once, few, many or a size class.

clone size	V gene	J gene	CDR3 protein
NA	TRBV9	TRBJ1-1	CASSFGQNTEAFF
NA	TRBV6-1	TRBJ2-2	CASDGTIANTGELFF
NA	TRBV15	TRBJ2-1	CATSRVGRGRVNEQFF
NA	TRBV5-1	TRBJ1-2	CASSSRPGQGFIGYTF
NA	TRBV7-2	TRBJ2-7	CASSGDRGLEQYF
NA	TRBV2	TRBJ2-7	CASSGTGTYEQYF
NA	TRBV2	TRBJ1-1	CASHFRLNTEAFF
NA	TRBV29-1	TRBJ1-2	CSVVNGESGYTF
NA	TRBV5-1	TRBJ1-1	CASSNQGGTEAFF
NA	TRBV18	TRBJ2-7	CASSRGQVDEQYF
NA	TRBV6-1	TRBJ1-5	CASSLDRVQPQHF
NA	TRBV4-1	TRBJ2-6	CASSPGQGISGANVLTF
NA	TRBV5-1	TRBJ2-1	CASSLGGDSSYNEQFF
NA	TRBV7-9	TRBJ2-2	CASSPQGTGLFF
NA	TRBV4-2	TRBJ2-6	CASSQDTGGNVLTF
NA	TRBV5-6	TRBJ2-7	CASSLGPGGIYEQYF
NA	TRBV7-2	TRBJ2-1	CASSSLRDRGKFF
few	TRBV2	TRBJ1-1	CASNRDRGMNTEAFF
NA	TRBV2	TRBJ2-4	CASSTLSGAKNIQYF
NA	TRBV7-9	TRBJ2-7	CASSGNRGHEQYF
once	TRBV14	TRBJ2-3	CASSSQTSPTDTQYF
few	TRBV7-2	TRBJ2-7	CASSPRAGPDYEQYF
few	TRBV5-1	TRBJ2-7	CASSLDALTGAYEQYF
NA	TRBV18	TRBJ2-7	CASSTGGRLYEQYF
NA	TRBV5-5	TRBJ1-5	CASSLRTGSGQPQHF
once	TRBV6-5	TRBJ2-1	CASRKGAAQDEQFF
NA	TRBV7-2	TRBJ2-3	CASSVGAGTDTQYF
NA	TRBV7-7	NA	CASGTGVSSYEQYF
few	TRBV7-9	TRBJ1-1	CASSLVGAGGPEAFF
few	TRBV10-3	TRBJ2-5	CAISDPGTSGTRRETQYF
once	TRBV5-1	TRBJ2-3	CASSFGLVPDTQYF
NA	TRBV10-2	TRBJ2-5	CASSVAGAETQYF
NA	TRBV5-8	TRBJ2-6	CASGLRRLSGANVLTF
NA	TRBV2	TRBJ2-5	CASSSGLSGETQYF
few	TRBV10-3	TRBJ2-5	CAISEETSGRAEETQYF
NA	TRBV7-2	TRBJ1-5	CASQGQGAQPQHF